This TCR beta chain was retrieved from a study of blood T cell repertoires in COVID-19. At the level of the study: Both acute and convalescent COVID-19 samples were obtained from the United States, Italy and Spain. The analysed material was cDNA or gDNA that came from T cells, B-cell-depleted T cells, or PBMCs.

This clone was seen a handful of times. As processed by the authors: Amplification of reference gene primers was used by the study to estimate nucleated cell counts. Here immunoSEQ multiplex PCR was the method, and the copy in TCRdb shows in-frame clones only, minus some. Clone size and V and J calls were adopted from that table, with D and trimming inferred from the DNA. The sample contains about 140,000 clones, under 90% of which appear only once. The TCR was taken from a woman of 80 years or more in a cohort sampled during active or convalescent COVID-19. The specimen was peripheral blood.

The DNA for the CDR3 is TGTGCCAGCATAAGCGGATGGTACCAAGAGACCCAGTACTTC. This encodes CASISGWYQETQYF. The chain carries TRBV2 and TRBJ2-5, with a weak D call TRBD2 (5 bases). CDR1 is SNHLY, CDR2 FYNNEI, per germline. The CDR3 runs to 14 residues. Trimming left V 7 bases short and J 0 bases short, with 12 bases between.